This TCR beta chain was sequenced during a study of T-cell memory formation after mild COVID-19. Regarding the study as a whole: That cross-reactive memory joined was suggested by some responding clones appearing in pre-infection memory.

Details on this clonotype: The antigen remains unidentified.

Germline V gene sequence: CDR1 SGHTA, CDR2 FQGNSA. V lost 10 bases and J 2 bases, leaving 10 bases between the germline ends. This CDR3 spans 12 amino acids. Using its own MiXCR run on the 5' RACE reads, TCRdb lists one record per CDR3 protein. The sample holds around 300,000 distinct CDR3 sequences, approximately 20% seen once. The specimen sequenced was PBMCs or a T cell subset sorted from them (not recorded which). This TCR was recovered from a man younger than 35 who had mild COVID-19 (a few samples of this study predate the infection). Cell type and time point are not known. V and J are TRBV7-2 and TRBJ2-3; no clear D. Written as DNA, the CDR3 is TGTGCCAACCGGGTTCTCACAGATACGCAGTATTTT. It encodes CANRVLTDTQYF. The full variable domain, its missing parts supplied by reference TRBV7-2 and TRBJ2-3, is GAGVSQSPSNKVTEKGKDVELRCDPISGHTALYWYRQSLGQGLEFLIYFQGNSAPDKSGLPSDRFSAERTGGSVSTLTIQRTQQEDSAVYLCANRVLTDTQYFGPGTRLTVL.